The 5 T cell receptor beta chains given below trace back to one sample, sequenced in a study of blood T cell repertoires in COVID-19. TCRdb's copy holds only in-frame clones and misses some; the assay was immunoSEQ multiplex PCR. This table has a few hundred thousand clones, around nine tenths appearing once. Sequenced: PBMCs or T cells enriched from blood (not recorded which). The source is a woman aged 30 to 39 who had been exposed to COVID-19.

The chain combines TRBV28 with TRBJ2-7; D gene unclear. The V and J ends lost 7 bases and 5 bases respectively, with 15 bases between them. The CDR3 is 13 residues long. The V gene's germline CDR1 is MDHEN and CDR2 SYDVKM. The DNA of the CDR3 is TGTGCCAGCACCTTGCGGCTAACCCACGAGCAGTACTTC. This codes for CASTLRLTHEQYF.

V and J are TRBV5-1 and TRBJ2-7; 10 positions agree with TRBD1. Germline V gene lookup returns CDR1 SGHRS and CDR2 YFSETQ. V shed 1 base, J shed 4 bases, and the junction held 8 bases outside the gene matches. The CDR3 has 16 residues. Written as DNA, the CDR3 is TGCGCCAGCAGCTTGTCACCTCCGGGACAGGGGTACGAGCAGTACTTC. Translating it yields CASSLSPPGQGYEQYF.

The V gene is TRBV11-2, the J gene TRBJ2-7; 7 nucleotides match TRBD2. CDR1 is SGHAT and CDR2 is FQNNGV in the germline V gene. CDR3 length: 15 residues. V gave up 3 bases and J gave up 0 bases; unmatched junction bases: 5. DNA of the CDR3: TGTGCCAGCAGCTTGACGGCTAGCGGCTCCTACGAGCAGTACTTC. Its translation: CASSLTASGSYEQYF.

The chain combines TRBV7-8 with TRBJ2-2; 7 bases agree with TRBD1. The junction had 4 bases not matched to a gene; V was cut back by 5 bases and J by 1 base. In germline, CDR1 is SGHVS, CDR2 FQNEAQ. The CDR3 is 15 amino acids. CDR3 protein: CASSQGTVNTGELFF. CDR3 bases: TGTGCCAGCAGCCAAGGGACAGTGAACACCGGGGAGCTGTTTTTT. The full variable domain, in which reference TRBV7-8 and TRBJ2-2 provide the parts outside the CDR3, is GAGVSQSPRYKVAKRGQDVALRCDPISGHVSLFWYQQALGQGPEFLTYFQNEAQLDKSGLPSDRFFAERPEGSVSTLKIQRTQQEDSAVYLCASSQGTVNTGELFFGEGSRLTVL.

This chain links TRBV19 with TRBJ2-1, with TRBD1 matching over 11 bases. Germline V gene lookup returns CDR1 LNHDA and CDR2 SQIVND (reference sequence). The J segment lost 6 bases and the V segment lost 10 bases, leaving 8 bases of the junction unmatched. This CDR3 has 14 residues. Written as DNA, the CDR3 is TGTGCCATTCAACCGGGACAGGGGGTCAATGAGCAGTTCTTC. Its protein is CAIQPGQGVNEQFF.